The 26 T cell receptor beta chains listed next were all sequenced from one sample in a study of T-cell memory formation after mild COVID-19. From the 5' RACE reads, TCRdb called clonotypes with MiXCR, one entry per CDR3 protein. The data contain about 540,000 distinct CDR3 sequences, roughly 22% of them singletons. Sequencing used PBMCs or a T cell subset sorted from them (not recorded which). These receptors were taken from an adult woman who had mild COVID-19 (a few samples of this study predate the infection). Cell type and time point are not known.

This clonotype has only a few counts. The chain couples TRBV12-3 or TRBV12-4 to TRBJ1-1; possible D gene TRBD1, 5 bases. V lost 3 bases and J lost 1, with 9 bases in between. CDR3 size: 14 residues. The CDR3 DNA sequence: TGTGCCAGCAGTTTCCAGGGTCCGAACACTGAAGCTTTCTTT. This gives the protein CASSFQGPNTEAFF.

This chain's CDR3 is CASSTPTSGSSNEQFF. The CDR3 coding sequence is TGTGCCAGTAGTACCCCGACTAGCGGGAGCAGCAATGAGCAGTTCTTC. This rearrangement joins TRBV19 to TRBJ2-1; 12 nucleotides agree with TRBD2. The J segment lost 6 bases and the V segment lost 4 bases, leaving 7 bases of the junction unmatched. The length of the CDR3 is 16 residues. Per the germline V gene, CDR1 is LNHDA and CDR2 is SQIVND (reference sequence). The whole variable domain, remainder taken from reference TRBV19 and TRBJ2-1, is DGGITQSPKYLFRKEGQNVTLSCEQNLNHDAMYWYRQDPGQGLRLIYYSQIVNDFQKGDIAEGYSVSREKKESFPLTVTSAQKNPTAFYLCASSTPTSGSSNEQFFGPGTRLTVL.

The table lists this clonotype with a few counts. This chain links TRBV12-3 or TRBV12-4 with TRBJ1-6; TRBD1 aligns across 9 bases. The CDR3 is made up of 18 amino acids. Trimming cost V 0 bases and J 7 bases; bases outside gene matches: 10. The CDR3 protein is CASSLARTGEVGNSPLHF. The CDR3 DNA reads TGTGCCAGCAGTTTAGCGAGGACAGGGGAGGTCGGAAATTCACCCCTCCACTTT.

This clonotype was seen a handful of times. V usage is TRBV7-9 and J usage is TRBJ1-2; D unclear. Germline V gives CDR1 SEHNR, CDR2 FQNEAQ (reference sequence). The CDR3 extends over 13 amino acids. Trimming shortened V by 1 base and J by 7 bases, and 10 bases separated the two germline ends. Written as DNA, the CDR3 is TGTGCCAGCAGCTTAGACGGGCCGGTTGGCTACACCTTC. It codes for CASSLDGPVGYTF. Using reference TRBV7-9 and TRBJ1-2 for the parts outside the CDR3, the full variable domain is DTGVSQNPRHKITKRGQNVTFRCDPISEHNRLYWYRQTLGQGPEFLTYFQNEAQLEKSRLLSDRFSAERPKGSFSTLEIQRTEQGDSAMYLCASSLDGPVGYTFGSGTRLTVV.

There are a few counts of this clonotype. J is TRBJ2-7 and V is TRBV9; perhaps TRBD1 as D (5 bases). The V and J ends lost 0 bases and 3 bases respectively, with 10 bases between them. CDR1 SGDLS and CDR2 YYNGEE come from the germline V gene. The CDR3 runs 14 residues. Written as DNA, the CDR3 is TGTGCCAGCAGCGTAGAGGCAGGGAACTACGAGCAGTACTTC. Its translation is CASSVEAGNYEQYF.

This clonotype has at least ten counts. This rearrangement joins TRBV4-1 to TRBJ1-2, with D possibly TRBD1 on 5 matching bases. The CDR3 is 14 amino acids. The germline V gene encodes CDR1 MGHRA and CDR2 YSYEKL. Between the trimmed V and J ends, which lost 4 bases and 9 bases, there was a span of 18 bases. CDR3 residues: CASSPGPATGSYTF. CDR3 bases: TGCGCCAGCAGCCCGGGGCCGGCGACTGGGAGCTACACCTTC.

This chain uses TRBV5-1 with TRBJ1-1; D not certain. Germline lookup yields CDR1 SGHRS and CDR2 YFSETQ. V lost 4 bases and J lost 4, with 14 bases in between. The CDR3 contains 14 residues. The CDR3 nucleotides are TGCGCCAGCAGCCCCCGGTGGGAGAGCACTGAAGCTTTCTTT. Translating it yields CASSPRWESTEAFF.

The chain is built from TRBV6-1 and TRBJ2-1; D might be TRBD1 or TRBD2, each matching 6 bases. Germline-derived CDR1 and CDR2 are MNHNS and SASEGT. The CDR3 spans 17 residues. Trimming shortened V by 2 bases and J by 7 bases, and 21 bases separated the two germline ends. In DNA, the CDR3 is TGTGCCAGCAGTGAAAGTGTGGGGGGCCCAAGGGTAAATGAGCAGTTCTTC. This encodes CASSESVGGPRVNEQFF.

V and J are TRBV5-1 and TRBJ2-7; D may be TRBD2 (5 bases). CDR3 length: 15 amino acids. V was cut by 0 bases and J by 3 bases, with 13 bases left in between. Germline CDR1 and CDR2: SGHRS and YFSETQ. CDR3 coding DNA: TGCGCCAGCAGCTTGGGTGGAGCGGAGAACTACGAGCAGTACTTC. As protein: CASSLGGAENYEQYF.

The table lists this clonotype with a few counts. The gene calls are TRBV6-1 and TRBJ2-1; D is unclear. Deletions cut 2 bases from V and 5 bases from J, with 13 bases between. The germline CDR1 and CDR2 sequences are MNHNS and SASEGT. The CDR3 loop spans 15 amino acids. Written as DNA, the CDR3 is TGTGCCAGCAGTGAACGGATAAGGCTCGACAATGAGCAGTTCTTC. Its protein product is CASSERIRLDNEQFF.

This sequence joins TRBV5-6 and TRBJ2-7; 9 nucleotides agree with TRBD2. The CDR3 spans 13 residues. Germline V CDR1 and CDR2: SGHDT, YYEEEE. Unmatched junction bases numbered 3, after V lost 5 bases and J lost 3 bases. DNA for the CDR3: TGTGCCAGCAGGTTTAGCGGGAGCTACGAGCAGTACTTC. Residues: CASRFSGSYEQYF.

This clonotype was counted a few times. The chain joins TRBV5-1 to TRBJ1-1; weak D call: TRBD1 (5 bases). This CDR3 contains 14 residues. Germline CDR1 is SGHRS and CDR2 is YFSETQ. V was pared by 3 bases and J by 1 base, with 10 bases between. The CDR3 is CASSWQGGNTEAFF. CDR3 sequence (DNA): TGCGCCAGCAGCTGGCAGGGTGGGAACACTGAAGCTTTCTTT.

J is TRBJ2-7 and V is TRBV7-2, with 7 bases that match TRBD1. The V segment lost 0 bases and the J segment 0 bases; nucleotides outside the gene matches: 5. This CDR3 is built from 16 residues. Per germline, CDR1 SGHTA and CDR2 FQGNSA. The DNA for the CDR3 is TGTGCCAGCAGCTTAGCCTCGACAGGGAACTCCTACGAGCAGTACTTC. Its translation is CASSLASTGNSYEQYF.

The rearrangement links TRBV7-7 to TRBJ2-5; perhaps TRBD1 as D (6 bases). CDR1 is SSHAT, CDR2 FNYEAQ, per germline (reference sequence). Between the trimmed V and J ends, which lost 2 bases and 2 bases, there was a span of 9 bases. The CDR3 is made up of 14 amino acids. The CDR3 nucleotides are TGTGCCAGCAGCTTAAATAGGGGGCAAGAGACCCAGTACTTC. Amino acids: CASSLNRGQETQYF.

The V and J genes are TRBV5-5 and TRBJ2-7, with D tentatively TRBD2 (5 bases). Germline loops: CDR1 SGHKS, CDR2 YYEKEE (reference sequence). Trimming took 2 bases from V and 7 from J, leaving 19 bases between them. This CDR3 region has 15 residues. In DNA form, the CDR3 reads TGTGCCAGCAGCTTTTCCGACACTATGAGGGAGGAGCAGTACTTC. As protein: CASSFSDTMREEQYF.

The chain has TRBV29-1 and TRBJ2-3; 10 positions match TRBD2. The CDR3 has 16 residues. The germline V gene has CDR1 SQVTM and CDR2 ANQGSEA. The V and J ends lost 4 bases and 3 bases, in that order; junction bases with no gene match: 10. The CDR3 DNA is TGCAGCGTTGGGTCTAGCGGGGGCATTGGAACAGATACGCAGTATTTT. It yields the protein CSVGSSGGIGTDTQYF.

This clonotype was seen once. The chain carries TRBV5-1 and TRBJ2-7, with TRBD1 identical over 8 bases. Germline V lookup: CDR1 SGHRS, CDR2 YFSETQ. The trim removed 0 bases at V and 1 base at J, leaving 9 bases unmatched. This CDR3 is 17 amino acids long. This CDR3 reads CASSLEGRGLLSYEQYF. Written as DNA, the CDR3 is TGCGCCAGCAGCTTGGAGGGCAGGGGGCTGTTGTCCTACGAGCAGTACTTC.

V and J are TRBV11-2 and TRBJ2-7, with 10 bases matching TRBD2. This CDR3 contains 14 residues. Looked up from germline, CDR1 is SGHAT and CDR2 is FQNNGV. With 2 bases clipped from V and 5 bases from J, the junction kept 3 bases outside the gene matches. CDR3 coding DNA: TGTGCCAGCAGCTTACAGCTAGCGGGAGACGAGCAGTACTTC. It specifies CASSLQLAGDEQYF.

V gene TRBV7-6 combines with J gene TRBJ1-3; tentative D call: TRBD1 (5 bases). The CDR3 is 14 amino acids. Trimming removed 4 bases from V and 3 bases from J, with 10 bases in between. The germline CDR1 and CDR2 sequences are SGHVS and FNYEAQ. CDR3 amino acids: CASSSLGGGNTIYF. In DNA, the CDR3 is TGTGCCAGCAGCTCCCTGGGGGGTGGAAACACCATATATTTT.

This clonotype was observed a handful of times. This sequence joins TRBV6-5 and TRBJ1-2; 11 nucleotides line up with TRBD1. The CDR3 is made up of 15 amino acids. V shed 6 bases, J shed 5 bases, and the junction held 8 bases outside the gene matches. From germline, CDR1 is MNHEY and CDR2 SVGAGI. As DNA, the CDR3 is TGTGCCAGCAGACGCGGGACAGGGGGGCTTTATGGCTACACCTTC. Translating it yields CASRRGTGGLYGYTF.

This chain uses TRBV20-1 with TRBJ2-3; 7 bases agree with TRBD2. CDR3 length: 16 residues. The germline gives CDR1 DFQATT, CDR2 SNEGSKA (reference sequence). Trimming removed 2 bases from V and 1 base from J; junction bases left unmatched: 9. The CDR3 coding sequence is TGCAGTGCTAGAACGGGCGGCGGGAGTCGCACAGATACGCAGTATTTT. This encodes CSARTGGGSRTDTQYF.

V is TRBV20-1 and J is TRBJ2-3; D ambiguous. Germline lookup yields CDR1 DFQATT and CDR2 SNEGSKA (reference sequence). Deletions cut 6 bases from V and 1 base from J, with 11 bases between. CDR3 size: 13 residues. The CDR3 DNA reads as TGCAGTGCCCCCCCCGCGGGCACAGATACGCAGTATTTT. Amino acids: CSAPPAGTDTQYF.

The chain uses TRBV9 and TRBJ2-7; perhaps TRBD1 as D (5 bases). V dropped 3 bases and J dropped 5 bases, with 12 bases sitting between them. The CDR3 loop spans 13 amino acids. From germline, CDR1 is SGDLS and CDR2 YYNGEE. The CDR3 loop reads CASSGSQGNEQYF. The CDR3 region has the DNA TGTGCCAGCAGCGGCTCCCAGGGTAACGAGCAGTACTTC.

Here the CDR3 reads CASSIKGDTEAFF. The CDR3 DNA reads TGCGCCAGCAGCATCAAGGGGGACACTGAAGCTTTCTTT. The chain employs TRBV5-1 and TRBJ1-1, with D possibly TRBD1 on 6 matching bases. Germline V lookup: CDR1 SGHRS, CDR2 YFSETQ. The V and J ends lost 4 bases and 3 bases respectively, with 10 bases between them. The CDR3 contains 13 residues.

In its sample, this clonotype was seen a few times. The chain combines TRBV4-1 with TRBJ2-7; D remains unclear. Deletions cut 0 bases from V and 0 bases from J, with 12 bases between. The germline CDR1 and CDR2 sequences are MGHRA and YSYEKL. The CDR3 runs to 16 residues. CDR3 loop: CASSQEGDFHSYEQYF. The CDR3 DNA follows: TGCGCCAGCAGCCAAGAAGGAGACTTTCACTCCTACGAGCAGTACTTC.

In this sample, this clonotype turned up many times. The V call is TRBV27, the J call TRBJ2-7, with 8 bases aligning to TRBD2. V lost 6 bases, J lost 6 bases, and 10 bases stayed unmatched. The CDR3 runs 14 residues. Germline-derived CDR1 and CDR2 are MNHEY and SMNVEV (reference sequence). CDR3: CASRSSGRKGEQYF. The CDR3 DNA follows: TGTGCCAGCAGGTCGAGCGGGAGAAAAGGCGAGCAGTACTTC.